The rows below give T cell receptor beta chains drawn from one sample of a study of T cell changes during pregnancy in multiple sclerosis. Clones were read by immunoSEQ multiplex PCR, and TCRdb kept only the in-frame ones, dropping some. The data contain 50,000 to 65,000 clones, roughly 90% of them singletons. Sequenced material: CD8+ T cells from peripheral blood mononuclear cells, taken before pregnancy. These receptors all stem from a female donor with multiple sclerosis, enrolled in a pregnancy study. The CDR3 runs from the conserved cysteine through the conserved F or W. A D gene is named only where the DNA matches it firmly. Only part of the rows carry a size: once, few, many, or a class if the clone is expanded.

DNA	CDR3	size	V	J	D
TGTGCCAGCAGTGTTTTTTCAGGGGGCAATCAGCCCCAGCATTTT	CASSVFSGGNQPQHF	once	TRBV6-4	TRBJ1-5	-
TGTGCCAGCAGCGGACTAGCGGGGGGAACGGATACGCAGTATTTT	CASSGLAGGTDTQYF	-	TRBV9	TRBJ2-3	TRBD2
TGTGCCATCAGTGACAACCGGGGCACTGAAGCTTTCTTT	CAISDNRGTEAFF	-	TRBV10-3	TRBJ1-1	-
TGTGCCTGGACAGGGATGGACACTGAAGCTTTCTTT	CAWTGMDTEAFF	-	TRBV30	TRBJ1-1	-
TGTGCCAGCAGTGAACGGGGGTGGAACACTGAAGCTTTCTTT	CASSERGWNTEAFF	-	TRBV25-1	TRBJ1-1	-
TGTGCCAGCAGCGGCCATAGCGGGGAGTCGGATACGCAGTATTTT	CASSGHSGESDTQYF	-	TRBV9	TRBJ2-3	TRBD2
TGTGCCAGCAGCTTAATCCCAGGGGGTTCCGAAGCTTTCTTT	CASSLIPGGSEAFF	-	TRBV11-2	TRBJ1-1	TRBD1
TGTGCCAGCAGCGTAGCTGTAACAGGGGTCACCTCCTACGAGCAGTACTTC	CASSVAVTGVTSYEQYF	once	TRBV9	TRBJ2-7	TRBD1
TGTGCCAGTTCAGACAGGGCCGTTTTTCAGCCCCAGCATTTT	CASSDRAVFQPQHF	-	TRBV19	TRBJ1-5	TRBD1
TGTGCCAGCAGCTCTCAGGGCGGCACTGAAGCTTTCTTT	CASSSQGGTEAFF	-	TRBV11-2	TRBJ1-1	-
TGTGCCAGCAGCCCCGGTCCGGGACAGGGGGGCACCGGGGAGCTGTTTTTT	CASSPGPGQGGTGELFF	-	TRBV28	TRBJ2-2	TRBD1
TGTGCCAGCAGCTTGGGACTAGCGGCCTACAATGAGCAGTTCTTC	CASSLGLAAYNEQFF	-	TRBV7-9	TRBJ2-1	TRBD2
TGTGCCAGTAGCACGAAACTGGGACTAGCGGGGGACACAGATACGCAGTATTTT	CASSTKLGLAGDTDTQYF	-	TRBV19	TRBJ2-3	TRBD2
TGTGCCAGCAGCCCAGGGGGGTATGGCTACACCTTC	CASSPGGYGYTF	-	TRBV27	TRBJ1-2	TRBD1
TGTGCCAGCAGTGAAGTGACAGGGGCCTTCTCTGGGGCCAACGTCCTGACTTTC	CASSEVTGAFSGANVLTF	-	TRBV2	TRBJ2-6	TRBD1
TGTGCCAGTAGTATAGATTGGCAGGGCGAGCAGTACTTC	CASSIDWQGEQYF	-	TRBV19	TRBJ2-7	-
TGTGCTAGTGGTGTACAGGCTCTCCCGTCAGACTTC	CASGVQALPSDF	-	TRBV12-5	TRBJ2-7	-
TGTGCCAGCAGTTTCAATAGGGGTACCGGGGAGCTGTTTTTT	CASSFNRGTGELFF	once	TRBV11-3	TRBJ2-2	-
TGTGCCAGCAGCGACAAACCGAACACCGGGGAGCTGTTTTTT	CASSDKPNTGELFF	-	TRBV7-9	TRBJ2-2	-
TGTGCCAGCAGCTTAGTAGCGGGGGGGCCCGACCCAAGTTTTGGTGAGCAGTTCTTC	CASSLVAGGPDPSFGEQFF	-	TRBV13	TRBJ2-1	TRBD2
TGTGCCAGTAGCCCCCTGGGGACAGGGCACAATGAGCAGTTCTTC	CASSPLGTGHNEQFF	-	TRBV19	TRBJ2-1	TRBD1
TGTGCCAGCAGCAAATGGCCCGGGACTAGTGCCTGGAATGAGCAGTTCTTC	CASSKWPGTSAWNEQFF	once	TRBV21-1	TRBJ2-1	-
TGTGCCAGCAGCGTAGAAGGGGGACAGCAAGAGACCCAGTACTTC	CASSVEGGQQETQYF	-	TRBV9	TRBJ2-5	TRBD1
TGTGCCAGCAGTTACCGACTCTCGAACACTGAAGCTTTCTTT	CASSYRLSNTEAFF	-	TRBV6-5	TRBJ1-1	-
TGTGCCAGCAGAACTTCCGGACTAGCGGGGGCCTCCTACGAGCAGTACTTC	CASRTSGLAGASYEQYF	-	TRBV27	TRBJ2-7	TRBD2
TGTGCCAGCAGTCTAGGACTAGGGGGGAATGAGCAGTTCTTC	CASSLGLGGNEQFF	-	TRBV27	TRBJ2-1	-
TGTGCCAGCTCAACCGGGACAGGGCCCTTCTACGAGCAGTACTTC	CASSTGTGPFYEQYF	-	TRBV18	TRBJ2-7	TRBD1
TGTGCCAGCAGCCGGCGGGACCTACCTTACGAGCAGTACTTC	CASSRRDLPYEQYF	-	TRBV14	TRBJ2-7	-
TGTGCCAGCAGTGAAGCGGACACAGGGGCAGATACGCAGTATTTT	CASSEADTGADTQYF	-	TRBV6-1	TRBJ2-3	TRBD1
TGTGCCAGCAGCTCTCCGGGACAGGGGATTTATGGCTACACCTTC	CASSSPGQGIYGYTF	-	TRBV14	TRBJ1-2	TRBD1
TGTGCCAGTAGTACCGACACCTCTGGGGCCAACGTCCTGACTTTC	CASSTDTSGANVLTF	once	TRBV19	TRBJ2-6	-
TGCAGCGTTGAAGATCGGGACAGCTCCTACGAGCAGTACTTC	CSVEDRDSSYEQYF	-	TRBV29-1	TRBJ2-7	TRBD1